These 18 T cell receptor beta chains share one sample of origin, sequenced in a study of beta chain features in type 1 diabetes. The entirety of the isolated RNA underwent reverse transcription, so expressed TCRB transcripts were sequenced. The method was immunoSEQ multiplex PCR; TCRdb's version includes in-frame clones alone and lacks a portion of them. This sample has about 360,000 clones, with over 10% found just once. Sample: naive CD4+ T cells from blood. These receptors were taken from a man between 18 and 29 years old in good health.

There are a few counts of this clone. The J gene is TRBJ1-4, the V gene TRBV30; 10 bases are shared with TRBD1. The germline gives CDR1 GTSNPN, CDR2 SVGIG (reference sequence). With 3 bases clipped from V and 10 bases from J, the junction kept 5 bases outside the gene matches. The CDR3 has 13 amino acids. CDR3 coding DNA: TGTGCCTGGAGATGGACAGGGGGTGGAAAACTGTTTTTT. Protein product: CAWRWTGGGKLFF. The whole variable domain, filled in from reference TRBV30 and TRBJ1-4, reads SQTIHQWPATLVQPVGSPLSLECTVEGTSNPNLYWYRQAAGRGLQLLFYSVGIGQISSEVPQNLSASRPQDRQFILSSKKLLLSDSGFYLCAWRWTGGGKLFFGSGTQLSVL.

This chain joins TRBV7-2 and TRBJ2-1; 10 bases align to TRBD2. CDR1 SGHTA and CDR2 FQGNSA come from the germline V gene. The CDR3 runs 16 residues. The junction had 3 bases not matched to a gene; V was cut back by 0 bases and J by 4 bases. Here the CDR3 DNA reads TGTGCCAGCAGCTTAGCCTGGACTAGCGGTTACAATGAGCAGTTCTTC. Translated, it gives CASSLAWTSGYNEQFF.

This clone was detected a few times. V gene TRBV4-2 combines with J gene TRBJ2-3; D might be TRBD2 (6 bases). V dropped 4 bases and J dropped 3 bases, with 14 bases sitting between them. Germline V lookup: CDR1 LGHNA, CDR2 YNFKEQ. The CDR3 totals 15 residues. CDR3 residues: CASSPRPSETDTQYF. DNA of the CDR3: TGTGCCAGCAGCCCTCGCCCTAGCGAGACAGATACGCAGTATTTT.

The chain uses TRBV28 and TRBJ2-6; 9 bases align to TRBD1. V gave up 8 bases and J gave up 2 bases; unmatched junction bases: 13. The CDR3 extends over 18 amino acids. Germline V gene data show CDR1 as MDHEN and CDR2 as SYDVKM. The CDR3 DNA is TGTGCCAGCTCGTCACAGGGGGCCAAGTGGGCTGGGGCCAACGTCCTGACTTTC. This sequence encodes CASSSQGAKWAGANVLTF.

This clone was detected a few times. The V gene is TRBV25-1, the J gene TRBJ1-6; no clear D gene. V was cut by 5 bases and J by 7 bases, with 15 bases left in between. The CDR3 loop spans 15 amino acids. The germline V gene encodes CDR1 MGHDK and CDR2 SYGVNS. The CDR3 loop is CASSKPAEQNSPLHF. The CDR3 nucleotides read TGTGCCAGCAGTAAACCTGCTGAACAGAATTCACCCCTCCACTTT.

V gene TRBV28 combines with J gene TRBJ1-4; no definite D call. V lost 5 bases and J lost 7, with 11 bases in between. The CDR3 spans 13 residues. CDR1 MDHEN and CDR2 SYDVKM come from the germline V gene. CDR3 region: CASSGWRREKLFF. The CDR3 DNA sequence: TGTGCCAGCAGTGGGTGGAGGCGTGAAAAACTGTTTTTT.

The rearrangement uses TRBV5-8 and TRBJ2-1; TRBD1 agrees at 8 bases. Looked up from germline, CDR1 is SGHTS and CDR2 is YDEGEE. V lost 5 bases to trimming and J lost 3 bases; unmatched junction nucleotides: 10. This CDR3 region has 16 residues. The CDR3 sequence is CASSFRTGHFYNEQFF. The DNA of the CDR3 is TGTGCCAGCAGTTTTAGGACAGGGCACTTCTACAATGAGCAGTTCTTC.

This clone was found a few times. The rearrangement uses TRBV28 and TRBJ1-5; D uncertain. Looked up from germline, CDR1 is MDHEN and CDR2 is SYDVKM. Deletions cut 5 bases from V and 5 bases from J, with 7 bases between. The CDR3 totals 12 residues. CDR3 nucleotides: TGTGCCAGCAGTGAGATCGATCAGCCCCAGCATTTT. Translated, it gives CASSEIDQPQHF. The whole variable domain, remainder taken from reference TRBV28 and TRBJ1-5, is DVKVTQSSRYLVKRTGEKVFLECVQDMDHENMFWYRQDPGLGLRLIYFSYDVKMKEKGDIPEGYSVSREKKERFSLILESASTNQTSMYLCASSEIDQPQHFGDGTRLSIL.

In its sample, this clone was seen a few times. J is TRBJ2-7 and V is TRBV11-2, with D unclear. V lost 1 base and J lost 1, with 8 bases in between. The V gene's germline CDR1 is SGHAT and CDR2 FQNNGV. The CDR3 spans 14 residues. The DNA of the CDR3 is TGTGCCAGCAGCTTAGTGGGCTTTTCCTACGAGCAGTACTTC. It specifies CASSLVGFSYEQYF.

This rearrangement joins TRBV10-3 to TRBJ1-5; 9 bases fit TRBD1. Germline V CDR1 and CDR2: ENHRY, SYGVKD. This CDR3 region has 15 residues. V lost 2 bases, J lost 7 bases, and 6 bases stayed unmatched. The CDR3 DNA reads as TGTGCCATCAGTGAGGCCGGGACAGGGACACAGCCCCAGCATTTT. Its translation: CAISEAGTGTQPQHF.

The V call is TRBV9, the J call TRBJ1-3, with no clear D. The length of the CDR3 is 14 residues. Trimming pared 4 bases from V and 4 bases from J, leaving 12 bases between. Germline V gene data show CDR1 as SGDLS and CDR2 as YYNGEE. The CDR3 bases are TGTGCCAGCAGCCCCCAGGCCCCGGGAAACACCATATATTTT. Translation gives CASSPQAPGNTIYF.

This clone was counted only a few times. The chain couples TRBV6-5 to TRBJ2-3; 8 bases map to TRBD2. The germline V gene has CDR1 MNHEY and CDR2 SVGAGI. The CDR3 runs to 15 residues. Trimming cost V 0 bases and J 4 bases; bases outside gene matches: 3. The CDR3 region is CASSYSYGGADTQYF. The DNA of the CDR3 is TGTGCCAGCAGTTACTCTTACGGGGGGGCAGATACGCAGTATTTT.

Here the CDR3 DNA reads TGTGCCAGCAGCTTAGGGTTGCAGGCTAACTACGAGCAGTACTTC. Protein sequence: CASSLGLQANYEQYF. The chain links TRBV7-2 to TRBJ2-7; the D is unclear. CDR1 and CDR2 from the germline V gene are SGHTA and FQGNSA. CDR3 length equals 15 residues. V was clipped by 1 base and J by 3 bases, with 13 bases between them.

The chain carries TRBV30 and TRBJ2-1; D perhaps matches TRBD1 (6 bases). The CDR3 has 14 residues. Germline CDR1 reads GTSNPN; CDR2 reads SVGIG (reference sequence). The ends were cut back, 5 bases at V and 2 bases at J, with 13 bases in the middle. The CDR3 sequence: CAWGRQDPYNEQFF. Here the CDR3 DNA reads TGTGCCTGGGGAAGACAGGACCCCTACAATGAGCAGTTCTTC.

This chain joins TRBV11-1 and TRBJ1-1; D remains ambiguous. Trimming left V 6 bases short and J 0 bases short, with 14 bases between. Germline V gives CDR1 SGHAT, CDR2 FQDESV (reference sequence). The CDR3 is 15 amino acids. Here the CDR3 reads CASRYQGGVNTEAFF. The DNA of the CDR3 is TGTGCCAGCAGATATCAAGGTGGAGTGAACACTGAAGCTTTCTTT.

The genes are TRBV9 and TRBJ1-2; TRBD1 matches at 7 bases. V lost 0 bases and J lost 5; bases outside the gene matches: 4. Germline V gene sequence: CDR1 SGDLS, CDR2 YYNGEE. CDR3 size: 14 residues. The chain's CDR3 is CASSVEGAGYGYTF. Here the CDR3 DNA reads TGTGCCAGCAGCGTAGAGGGGGCAGGTTATGGCTACACCTTC.

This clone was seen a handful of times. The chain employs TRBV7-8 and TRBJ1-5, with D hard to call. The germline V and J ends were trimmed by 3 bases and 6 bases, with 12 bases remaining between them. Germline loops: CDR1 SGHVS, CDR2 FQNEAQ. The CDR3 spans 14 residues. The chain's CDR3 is CASSFLDLAQPQHF. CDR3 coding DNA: TGTGCCAGCAGCTTCTTGGATTTAGCTCAGCCCCAGCATTTT.

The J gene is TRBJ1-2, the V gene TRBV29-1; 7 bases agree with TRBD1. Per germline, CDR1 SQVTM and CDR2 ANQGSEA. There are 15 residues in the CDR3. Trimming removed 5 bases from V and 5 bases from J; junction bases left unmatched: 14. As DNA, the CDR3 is TGCAGCGTTATGGCCGGGACAGTTAAGGGTTATGGCTACACCTTC. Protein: CSVMAGTVKGYGYTF.